This T cell receptor beta chain was profiled in a study of CD8 T cells in Susac syndrome. RNA, at about 0.45 to 1 ug, was reverse transcribed with random hexamers. TCRdb processed the immunoSEQ multiplex PCR reads anew with MiXCR; each CDR3 protein has one entry. The sample lists 250,000 to 350,000 distinct CDR3 sequences, more than 75% seen once, with 0.11% in the top ten. Germline-derived CDR1 and CDR2 are MNHEY and SMNVEV (reference sequence). This CDR3 has 13 residues. Trimming stripped 6 bases from V and 2 bases from J, with 10 bases between. Sample: CD8+ T cells from PBMCs. The chain recombines TRBV27 with TRBJ1-1; D is unresolved. This sequence originates from a human donor with multiple sclerosis. CDR3 sequence reads: CASRYASNTEAFF. DNA of the CDR3: TGTGCCAGCAGATATGCAAGCAACACTGAAGCTTTCTTT.